The sequence of this T cell receptor (beta chain) was determined in a study of STAT3 mutations in large granular lymphocyte leukemia. General observations from the study: Persisting codominant clonotypes may have hidden a small pathogenic clone. Variable sampling intervals and differing treatment regimens complicated linking therapy response to TCR clonal burden changes. Suggested: STAT3 mutation was not the ancestral event for these clonal expansions. In T-cell large granular lymphocyte leukemia, about half of patients showed multiple immunodominant subclonotypes.

As concerns this clone: The antigen remains unidentified.

Trimming cost V 4 bases and J 0 bases; bases outside gene matches: 4. This CDR3 has 15 amino acids. Looked up from germline, CDR1 is SGHRS and CDR2 is YFSETQ. This table comes from immunoSEQ multiplex PCR, and its TCRdb copy is limited to in-frame clones, with some not included. Here the sample spans tens of thousands of clones, 70% to 90% being singletons. This chain connects TRBV5-1 to TRBJ2-3; 8 bases map to TRBD2. Sequencing input: peripheral blood mononuclear cells. The source of this sequence is a man aged 55 to 70 with T-cell large granular lymphocyte leukemia. Some clones in this sample may be carry-over from other donors' samples. The CDR3: CASSDSSGSTDTQYF. The CDR3 bases are TGCGCCAGCAGCGACTCTAGCGGGAGCACAGATACGCAGTATTTT.